This T cell receptor (beta chain) was sequenced in a study of blood T cells in healthy people across ages. Points from the study as a whole: Total diversity from one million sequenced T cells was likely underestimated.

Between the trimmed V and J ends, which lost 0 bases and 1 base, there was a span of 9 bases. Germline V lookup: CDR1 ENHRY, CDR2 SYGVKD. The CDR3 is made up of 15 amino acids. The donors, aged 6 to 90, were healthy Caucasians from Russia. This clonotype was observed many times. The target antigen is unknown. A second PCR, run for roughly 6 to 11 cycles, used a sample-barcoded 5' primer plus a J-beta primer mix. Template switching added a 12-random-nucleotide identifier to every cDNA molecule. MiXCR was run by TCRdb on the 5' RACE reads, yielding one entry per CDR3 protein. The sample carries approximately 780,000 distinct CDR3 sequences, 25% to 30% recorded once. A further study also used this sample, focusing on T cells of mothers and their children. Turning to that study: In unrelated and related pairs, TCR recombination output is shaped in a similar way by thymic selection.

V usage is TRBV10-3 and J usage is TRBJ2-5; tentative D call: TRBD2 (5 bases). The sequence derives from a boy between 10 and 17 years old in good health. What was sequenced was blood. The CDR3 region has the DNA TGTGCCATCAGTGAGTCCCTAGCAGCCCAAGAGACCCAGTACTTC. Translation: CAISESLAAQETQYF.